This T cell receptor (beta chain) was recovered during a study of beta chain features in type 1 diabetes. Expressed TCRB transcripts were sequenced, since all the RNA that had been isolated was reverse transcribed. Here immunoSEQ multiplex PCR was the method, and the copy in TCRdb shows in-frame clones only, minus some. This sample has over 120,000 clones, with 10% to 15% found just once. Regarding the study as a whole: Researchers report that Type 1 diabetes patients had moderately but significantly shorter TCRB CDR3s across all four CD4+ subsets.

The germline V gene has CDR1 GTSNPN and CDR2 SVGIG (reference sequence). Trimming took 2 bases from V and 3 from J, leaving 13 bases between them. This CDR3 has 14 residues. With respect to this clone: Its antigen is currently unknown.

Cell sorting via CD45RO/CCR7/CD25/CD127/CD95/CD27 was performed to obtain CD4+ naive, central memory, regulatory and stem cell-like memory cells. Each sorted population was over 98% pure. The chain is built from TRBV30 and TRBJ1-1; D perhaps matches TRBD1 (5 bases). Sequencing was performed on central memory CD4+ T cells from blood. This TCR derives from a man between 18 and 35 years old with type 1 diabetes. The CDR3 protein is CAWSRGRGDTEAFF. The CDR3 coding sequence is TGTGCCTGGAGTAGGGGCCGAGGTGACACTGAAGCTTTCTTT.